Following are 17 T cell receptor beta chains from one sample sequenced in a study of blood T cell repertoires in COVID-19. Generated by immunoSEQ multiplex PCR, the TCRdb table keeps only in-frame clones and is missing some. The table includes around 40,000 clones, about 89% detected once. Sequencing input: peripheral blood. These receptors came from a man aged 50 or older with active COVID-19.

The CDR3 nucleotides are TGTGCCAGCAGCCCCCGGAAGGGACTAGCATCCTACGAGCAGTACTTC. Amino acid sequence: CASSPRKGLASYEQYF. The chain uses TRBV11-1 and TRBJ2-7; 9 positions agree with TRBD2. The CDR3 is 16 residues long. The junction had 9 bases not matched to a gene; V was cut back by 5 bases and J by 1 base. The V gene's germline CDR1 is SGHAT and CDR2 FQDESV (reference sequence).

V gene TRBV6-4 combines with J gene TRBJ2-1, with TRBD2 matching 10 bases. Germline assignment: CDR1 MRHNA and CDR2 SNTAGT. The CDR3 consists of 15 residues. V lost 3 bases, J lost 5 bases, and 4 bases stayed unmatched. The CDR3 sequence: CASSERLAGDNEQFF. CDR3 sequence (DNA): TGTGCCAGCAGTGAACGGCTAGCGGGAGACAATGAGCAGTTCTTC.

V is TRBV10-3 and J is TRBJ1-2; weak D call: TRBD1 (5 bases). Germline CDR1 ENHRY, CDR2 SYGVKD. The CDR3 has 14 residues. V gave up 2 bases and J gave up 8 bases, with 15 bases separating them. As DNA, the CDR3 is TGTGCCATCAGTGAGCCTAGGACATTTTTGGGCTACACCTTC. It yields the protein CAISEPRTFLGYTF.

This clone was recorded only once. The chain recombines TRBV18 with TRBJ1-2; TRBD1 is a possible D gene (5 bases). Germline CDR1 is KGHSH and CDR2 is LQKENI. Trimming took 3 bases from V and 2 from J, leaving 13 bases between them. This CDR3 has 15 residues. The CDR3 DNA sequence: TGTGCCAGCTCACCGGGGGGAAGCTTGAACTATGGCTACACCTTC. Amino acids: CASSPGGSLNYGYTF.

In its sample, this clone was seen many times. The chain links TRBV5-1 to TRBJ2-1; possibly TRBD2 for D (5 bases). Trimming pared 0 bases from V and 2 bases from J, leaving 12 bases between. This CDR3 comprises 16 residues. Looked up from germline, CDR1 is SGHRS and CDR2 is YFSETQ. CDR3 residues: CASSLGGLEPYNEQFF. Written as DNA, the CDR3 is TGCGCCAGCAGCTTGGGAGGGTTAGAACCCTACAATGAGCAGTTCTTC. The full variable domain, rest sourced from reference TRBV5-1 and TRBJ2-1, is KAGVTQTPRYLIKTRGQQVTLSCSPISGHRSVSWYQQTPGQGLQFLFEYFSETQRNKGNFPGRFSGRQFSNSRSEMNVSTLELGDSALYLCASSLGGLEPYNEQFFGPGTRLTVL.

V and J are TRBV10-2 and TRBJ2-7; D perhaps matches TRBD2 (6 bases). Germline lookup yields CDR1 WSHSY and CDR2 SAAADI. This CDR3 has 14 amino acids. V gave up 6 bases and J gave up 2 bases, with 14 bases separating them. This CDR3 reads CASREHRGTYEQYF. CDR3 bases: TGCGCCAGCAGAGAGCACCGGGGGACCTACGAGCAGTACTTC.

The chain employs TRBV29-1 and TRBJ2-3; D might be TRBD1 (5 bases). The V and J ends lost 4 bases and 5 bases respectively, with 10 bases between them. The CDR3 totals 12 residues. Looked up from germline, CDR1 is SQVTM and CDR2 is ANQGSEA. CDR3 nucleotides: TGCAGCGTTGGACAGACAGTAGATACGCAGTATTTT. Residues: CSVGQTVDTQYF.

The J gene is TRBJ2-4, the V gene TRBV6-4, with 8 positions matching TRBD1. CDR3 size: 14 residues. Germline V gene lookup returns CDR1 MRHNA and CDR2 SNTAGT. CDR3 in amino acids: CAPPGQGTKNIQYF. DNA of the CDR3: TGTGCTCCGCCAGGACAGGGCACCAAAAACATTCAGTACTTC.

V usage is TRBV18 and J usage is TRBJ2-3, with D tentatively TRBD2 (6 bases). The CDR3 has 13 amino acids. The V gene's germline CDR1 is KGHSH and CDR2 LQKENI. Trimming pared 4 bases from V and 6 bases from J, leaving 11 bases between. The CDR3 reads CASSLPAGDTQYF. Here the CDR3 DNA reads TGTGCCAGCTCACTACCGGCGGGGGATACGCAGTATTTT. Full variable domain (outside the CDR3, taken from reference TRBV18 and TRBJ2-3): NAGVMQNPRHLVRRRGQEARLRCSPMKGHSHVYWYRQLPEEGLKFMVYLQKENIIDESGMPKERFSAEFPKEGPSILRIQQVVRGDSAAYFCASSLPAGDTQYFGPGTRLTVL.

CDR3 loop: CSVARDDPNQPQHF. The CDR3 DNA is TGCAGCGTGGCCCGGGATGATCCTAATCAGCCCCAGCATTTT. The J gene is TRBJ1-5, the V gene TRBV29-1; D not resolved. V lost 6 bases and J 4 bases, leaving 16 bases between the germline ends. CDR1 and CDR2 (germline): SQVTM, ANQGSEA. The length of the CDR3 is 14 residues.

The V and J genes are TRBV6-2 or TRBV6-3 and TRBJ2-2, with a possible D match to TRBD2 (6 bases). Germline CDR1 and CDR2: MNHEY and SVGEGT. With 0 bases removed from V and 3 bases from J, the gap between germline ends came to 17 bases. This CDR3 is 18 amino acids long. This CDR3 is CASSYSGNFGGYTGELFF. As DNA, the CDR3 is TGTGCCAGCAGTTACTCGGGGAATTTTGGGGGGTACACCGGGGAGCTGTTTTTT.

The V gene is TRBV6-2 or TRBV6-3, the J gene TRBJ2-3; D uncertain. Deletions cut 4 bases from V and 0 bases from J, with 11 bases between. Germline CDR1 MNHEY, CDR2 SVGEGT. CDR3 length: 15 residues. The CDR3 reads CASSSYTSSTDTQYF. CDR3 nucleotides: TGTGCCAGCAGTTCTTACACCTCCAGCACAGATACGCAGTATTTT.

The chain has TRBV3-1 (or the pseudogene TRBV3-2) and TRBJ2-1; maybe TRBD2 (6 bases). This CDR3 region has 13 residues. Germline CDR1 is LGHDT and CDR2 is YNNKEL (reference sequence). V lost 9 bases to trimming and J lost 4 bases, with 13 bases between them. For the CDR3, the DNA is TGTGCCAGACCGGGACTCCCTTACAATGAGCAGTTCTTC. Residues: CARPGLPYNEQFF.

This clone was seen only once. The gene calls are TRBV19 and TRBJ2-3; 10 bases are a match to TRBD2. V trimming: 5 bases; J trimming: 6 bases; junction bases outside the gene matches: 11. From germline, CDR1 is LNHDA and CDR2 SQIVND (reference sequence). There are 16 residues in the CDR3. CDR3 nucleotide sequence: TGTGCCAGTAGTCCCACGCGGAGCGGGAGGGGGGATACGCAGTATTTT. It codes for CASSPTRSGRGDTQYF. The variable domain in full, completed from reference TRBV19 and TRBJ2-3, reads DGGITQSPKYLFRKEGQNVTLSCEQNLNHDAMYWYRQDPGQGLRLIYYSQIVNDFQKGDIAEGYSVSREKKESFPLTVTSAQKNPTAFYLCASSPTRSGRGDTQYFGPGTRLTVL.

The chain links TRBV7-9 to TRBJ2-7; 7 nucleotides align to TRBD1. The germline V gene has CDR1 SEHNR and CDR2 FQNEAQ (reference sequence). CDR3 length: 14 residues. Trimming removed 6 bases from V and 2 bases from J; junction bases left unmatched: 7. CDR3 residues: CASRSTGETYEQYF. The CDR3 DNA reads TGTGCCAGCAGATCCACAGGGGAGACCTACGAGCAGTACTTC.

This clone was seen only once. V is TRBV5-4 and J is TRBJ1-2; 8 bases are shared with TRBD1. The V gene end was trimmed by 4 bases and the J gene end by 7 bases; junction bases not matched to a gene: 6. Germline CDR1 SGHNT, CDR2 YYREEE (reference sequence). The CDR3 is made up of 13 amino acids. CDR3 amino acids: CASSLSTGGGYTF. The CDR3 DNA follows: TGTGCCAGCAGCCTAAGTACAGGGGGTGGCTACACCTTC.

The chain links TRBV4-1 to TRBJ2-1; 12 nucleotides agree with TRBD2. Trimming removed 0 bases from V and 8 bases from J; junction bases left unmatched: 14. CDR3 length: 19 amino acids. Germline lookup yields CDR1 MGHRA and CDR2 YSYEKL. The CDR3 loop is CASSQDPPRTSGTPHEQFF. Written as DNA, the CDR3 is TGCGCCAGCAGCCAAGACCCCCCGAGGACTAGCGGGACCCCCCATGAGCAGTTCTTC.